This entry is about one T cell receptor beta chain. The antigen is not known. The data derive from a study of shared clonotypes between healthy human individuals. Whole-study findings and limits: Few donors limited the genetic and exposure-history diversity represented. Compared with clonotypes that all four donors shared, non-shared clonotypes had lower generation probabilities.

Naive CD8 cells lacked CD45RO, underwent positive selection for CCR7 and left out terminally differentiated effector memory CD45RA+ cells. Sequencing was at deep level. The sorted-subset replicate PCRs were given about 210 ng DNA, which is 27,000 or so T cell genomes. Some clones are missing from TCRdb's copy, which holds only in-frame ones; the method was immunoSEQ multiplex PCR. The sample lists under 700,000 clones; 85% to 95% were seen once. The sequence derives from a woman aged 30 to 39 in good health. Material for sequencing was naive CD8+ T cells sorted from blood.

CDR3 amino acids: CASRPERRGKYEQYF. CDR3 in DNA: TGTGCAAGTCGCCCAGAGCGTAGGGGTAAGTACGAGCAGTACTTC. The chain is built from TRBV12-2 and TRBJ2-7; no DNA check was done on the table's D call, TRBD1. TRBV12-2 is marked as a pseudogene. This CDR3 has 15 amino acids.